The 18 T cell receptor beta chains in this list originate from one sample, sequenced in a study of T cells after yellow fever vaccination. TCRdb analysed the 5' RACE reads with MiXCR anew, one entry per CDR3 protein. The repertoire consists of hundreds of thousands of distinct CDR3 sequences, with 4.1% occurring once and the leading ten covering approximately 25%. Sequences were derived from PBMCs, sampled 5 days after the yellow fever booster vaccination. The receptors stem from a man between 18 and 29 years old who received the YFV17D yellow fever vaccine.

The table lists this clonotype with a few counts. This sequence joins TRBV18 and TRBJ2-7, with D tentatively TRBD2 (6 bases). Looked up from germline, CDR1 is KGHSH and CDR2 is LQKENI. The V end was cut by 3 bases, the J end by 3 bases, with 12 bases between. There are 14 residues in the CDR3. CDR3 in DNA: TGTGCCAGCTCACCGGGGAGGACTAACTACGAGCAGTACTTC. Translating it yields CASSPGRTNYEQYF.

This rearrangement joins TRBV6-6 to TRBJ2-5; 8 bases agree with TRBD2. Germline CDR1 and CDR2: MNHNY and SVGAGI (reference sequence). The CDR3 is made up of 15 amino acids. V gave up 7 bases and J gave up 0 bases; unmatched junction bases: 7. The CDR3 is CASTKSGGYQETQYF. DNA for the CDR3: TGTGCCAGCACCAAAAGCGGGGGTTACCAAGAGACCCAGTACTTC.

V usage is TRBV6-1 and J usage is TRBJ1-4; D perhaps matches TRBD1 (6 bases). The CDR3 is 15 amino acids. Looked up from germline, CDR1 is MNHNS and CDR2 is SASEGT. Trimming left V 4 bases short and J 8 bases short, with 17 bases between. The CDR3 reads CASSVQGTGGEKLFF. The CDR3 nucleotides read TGTGCCAGCAGTGTACAGGGAACCGGAGGAGAAAAACTGTTTTTT.

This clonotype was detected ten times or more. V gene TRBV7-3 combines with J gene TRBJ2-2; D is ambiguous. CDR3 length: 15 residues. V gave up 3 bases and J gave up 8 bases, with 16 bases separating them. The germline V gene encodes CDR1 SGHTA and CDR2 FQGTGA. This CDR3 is CASSLSSRTGGELFF. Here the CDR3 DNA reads TGTGCCAGCAGCTTGAGTTCGAGGACGGGTGGGGAGCTGTTTTTT.

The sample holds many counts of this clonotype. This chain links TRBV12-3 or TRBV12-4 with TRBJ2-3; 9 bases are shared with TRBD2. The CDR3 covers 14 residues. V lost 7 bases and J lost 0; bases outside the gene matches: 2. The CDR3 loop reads CASISGGSTDTQYF. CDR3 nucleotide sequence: TGTGCCAGCATCAGCGGGGGGAGCACAGATACGCAGTATTTT.

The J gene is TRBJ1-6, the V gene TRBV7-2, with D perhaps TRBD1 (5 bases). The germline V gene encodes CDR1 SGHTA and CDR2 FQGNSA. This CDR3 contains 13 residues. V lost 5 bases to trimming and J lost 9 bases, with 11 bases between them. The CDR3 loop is CASSPGWGSPLHF. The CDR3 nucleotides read TGTGCCAGCAGCCCAGGGTGGGGTTCACCCCTCCACTTT.

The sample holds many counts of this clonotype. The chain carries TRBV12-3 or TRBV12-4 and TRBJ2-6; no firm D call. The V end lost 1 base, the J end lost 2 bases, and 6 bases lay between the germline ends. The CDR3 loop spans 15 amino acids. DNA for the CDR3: TGTGCCAGCAGTTTAGGGAGTACTGGGGCCAACGTCCTGACTTTC. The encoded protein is CASSLGSTGANVLTF.

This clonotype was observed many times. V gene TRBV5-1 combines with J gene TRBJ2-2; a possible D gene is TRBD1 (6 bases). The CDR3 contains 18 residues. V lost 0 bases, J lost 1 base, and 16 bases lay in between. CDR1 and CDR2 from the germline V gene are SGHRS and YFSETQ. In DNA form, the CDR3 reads TGCGCCAGCAGCTTGGGGACCGGACAGAGTTTGAACACCGGGGAGCTGTTTTTT. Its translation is CASSLGTGQSLNTGELFF. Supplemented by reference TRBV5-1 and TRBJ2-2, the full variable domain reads KAGVTQTPRYLIKTRGQQVTLSCSPISGHRSVSWYQQTPGQGLQFLFEYFSETQRNKGNFPGRFSGRQFSNSRSEMNVSTLELGDSALYLCASSLGTGQSLNTGELFFGEGSRLTVL.

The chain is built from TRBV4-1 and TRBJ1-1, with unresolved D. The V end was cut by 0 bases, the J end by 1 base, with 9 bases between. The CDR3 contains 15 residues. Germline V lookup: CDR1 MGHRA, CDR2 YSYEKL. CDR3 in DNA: TGCGCCAGCAGCCAAGAGTCAGGAGCGAACACTGAAGCTTTCTTT. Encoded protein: CASSQESGANTEAFF.

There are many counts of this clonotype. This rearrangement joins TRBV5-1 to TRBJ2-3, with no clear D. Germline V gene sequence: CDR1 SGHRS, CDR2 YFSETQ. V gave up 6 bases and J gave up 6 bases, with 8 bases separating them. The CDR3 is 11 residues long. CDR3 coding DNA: TGCGCCAGCATTTACGGGGATACGCAGTATTTT. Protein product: CASIYGDTQYF.

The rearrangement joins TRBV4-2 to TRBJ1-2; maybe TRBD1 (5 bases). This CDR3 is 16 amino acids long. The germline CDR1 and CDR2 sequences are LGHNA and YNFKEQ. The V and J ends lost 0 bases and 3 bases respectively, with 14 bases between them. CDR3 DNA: TGTGCCAGCAGCCAAGAAGACACCTCGGGACACTATGGCTACACCTTC. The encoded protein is CASSQEDTSGHYGYTF.

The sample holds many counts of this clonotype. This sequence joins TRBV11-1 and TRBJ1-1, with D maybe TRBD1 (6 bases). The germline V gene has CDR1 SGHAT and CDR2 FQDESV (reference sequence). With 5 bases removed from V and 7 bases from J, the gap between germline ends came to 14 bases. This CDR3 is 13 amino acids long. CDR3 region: CASSRPPTGEAFF. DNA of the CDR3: TGTGCCAGCAGCCGACCCCCGACAGGTGAAGCTTTCTTT.

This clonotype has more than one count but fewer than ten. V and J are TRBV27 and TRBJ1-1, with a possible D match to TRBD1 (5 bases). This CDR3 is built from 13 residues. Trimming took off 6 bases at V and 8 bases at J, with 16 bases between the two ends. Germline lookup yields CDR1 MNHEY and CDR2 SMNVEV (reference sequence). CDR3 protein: CASRQDTSWEAFF. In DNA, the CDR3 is TGTGCCAGCAGGCAGGACACCTCTTGGGAAGCTTTCTTT.

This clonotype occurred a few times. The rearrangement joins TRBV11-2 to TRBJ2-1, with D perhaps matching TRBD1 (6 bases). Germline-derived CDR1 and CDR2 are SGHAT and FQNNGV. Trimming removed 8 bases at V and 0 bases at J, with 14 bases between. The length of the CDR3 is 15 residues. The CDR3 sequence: CASAPGVGSYNEQFF. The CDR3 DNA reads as TGTGCCAGCGCCCCAGGGGTGGGCTCCTACAATGAGCAGTTCTTC.

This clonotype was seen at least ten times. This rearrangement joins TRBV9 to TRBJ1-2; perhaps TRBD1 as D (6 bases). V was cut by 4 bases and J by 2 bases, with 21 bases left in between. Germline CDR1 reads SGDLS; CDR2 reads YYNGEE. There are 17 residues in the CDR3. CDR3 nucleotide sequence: TGTGCCAGCAGCCCCAACGAGGCCCGGGGGCCGAACTATGGCTACACCTTC. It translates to CASSPNEARGPNYGYTF.

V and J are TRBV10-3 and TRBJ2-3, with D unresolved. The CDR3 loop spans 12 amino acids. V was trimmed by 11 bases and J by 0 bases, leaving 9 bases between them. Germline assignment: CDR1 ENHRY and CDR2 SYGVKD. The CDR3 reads CAASPSTDTQYF. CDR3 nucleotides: TGTGCCGCCTCCCCTAGCACAGATACGCAGTATTTT.

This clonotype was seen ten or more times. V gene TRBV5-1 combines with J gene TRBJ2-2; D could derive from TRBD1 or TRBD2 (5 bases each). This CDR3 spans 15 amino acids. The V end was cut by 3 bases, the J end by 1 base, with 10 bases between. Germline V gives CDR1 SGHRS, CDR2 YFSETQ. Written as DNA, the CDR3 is TGCGCCAGCAGCTCCGGGGCTGGGAACACCGGGGAGCTGTTTTTT. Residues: CASSSGAGNTGELFF.

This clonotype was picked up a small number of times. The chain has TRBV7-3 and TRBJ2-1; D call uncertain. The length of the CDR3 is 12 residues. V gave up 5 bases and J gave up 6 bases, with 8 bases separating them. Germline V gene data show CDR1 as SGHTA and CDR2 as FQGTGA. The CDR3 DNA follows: TGTGCCAGCAGCCATCCGGGCAATGAGCAGTTCTTC. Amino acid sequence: CASSHPGNEQFF.